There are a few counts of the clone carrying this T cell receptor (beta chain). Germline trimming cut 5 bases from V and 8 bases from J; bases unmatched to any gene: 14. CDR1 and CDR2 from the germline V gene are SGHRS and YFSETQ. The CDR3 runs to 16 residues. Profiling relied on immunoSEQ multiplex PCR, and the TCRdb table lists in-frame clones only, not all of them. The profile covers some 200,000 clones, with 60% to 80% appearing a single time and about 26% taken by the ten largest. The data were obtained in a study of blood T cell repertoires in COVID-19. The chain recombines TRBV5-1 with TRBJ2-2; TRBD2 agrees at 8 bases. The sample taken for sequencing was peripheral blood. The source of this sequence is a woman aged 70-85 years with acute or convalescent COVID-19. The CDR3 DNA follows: TGCGCCAGCAGAAGTTCGCCGGCGGGAGGCCAGGGGGAGCTGTTTTTT. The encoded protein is CASRSSPAGGQGELFF.